This T cell receptor (beta chain) was obtained from a study of cytomegalovirus exposure and HLA in healthy donors. It was with 60 Vbeta and 13 Jbeta primers that the PCR ran. TCRdb's copy holds only in-frame clones and misses some; the assay was immunoSEQ multiplex PCR. This sample has more than 150,000 clones; around 83% occur once, and the top ten carry 1.5% to 2%. V lost 2 bases and J 1 base, leaving 13 bases between the germline ends. Germline CDR1 MNHNS, CDR2 SASEGT. The CDR3 runs to 16 residues. The study, taken as a whole, reports: Altogether, around 160 TCR beta chains were recorded as cytomegalovirus-associated.

A remark on this clone: Its antigen remains unknown.

The chain employs TRBV6-1 and TRBJ2-3, with D maybe TRBD1 (6 bases). Material for sequencing was PBMCs. This receptor was identified in a middle-aged man in good health and CMV-seronegative. CDR3 nucleotides: TGTGCCAGCAGTGAATACAGGGTCCTTCGCACAGATACGCAGTATTTT. This sequence encodes CASSEYRVLRTDTQYF.